The entry below describes one T cell receptor beta chain. The sample comes from a study of T cell repertoires in cytomegalovirus infection. TCRdb fed the reads into MiXCR, producing one record per CDR3 protein. The sample carries about 400,000 distinct CDR3 sequences, 15% to 20% recorded once. The CDR3 extends over 12 amino acids. Germline lookup yields CDR1 LNHNV and CDR2 YYDKDF (reference sequence). Trimming cost V 0 bases and J 3 bases, with 3 bases left between them. The sequence was collected from a human donor in good health (CMV status not recorded). Some clones in this sample may be carry-over from other donors' samples. Sequenced sample: PBMCs. The chain joins TRBV15 to TRBJ2-7; D is unresolved. Written as DNA, the CDR3 is TGTGCCACCAGCAGAGAGAACTACGAGCAGTACTTC. This sequence encodes CATSRENYEQYF.